This entry lists 3 T cell receptor beta chains sequenced from one sample in a study of technical replicates of blood from a few donors (dated 2017 in TCRdb). Libraries were prepared through the immunoSEQ multiplex PCR assay. The table was pulled from immuneACCESS by TCRdb, which kept in-frame rearrangements only. Such tables lose some clones; where checked, under half of the loss comes from unresolved V genes, and the rest has no known cause. Here the sample has approximately 58,000 clones; 75% to 90% occur a single time. About 5% of the sample goes to the ten largest clones. The specimen sequenced was PBMCs. The receptors were gathered from a human donor in good health. Some clones in this sample may be carry-over from other donors' samples.

J is TRBJ1-1 and V is TRBV7-2; 8 positions match TRBD1. Germline lookup yields CDR1 SGHTA and CDR2 FQGNSA. CDR3 length: 15 amino acids. J lost 4 bases, V lost 2 bases, and 6 bases had no gene match. The CDR3 region has the DNA TGTGCCAGCAGCTTATTCCGGACAGGGCCCACTGAAGCTTTCTTT. Translated: CASSLFRTGPTEAFF.

This clone was seen more than once but under ten times. The chain joins TRBV30 to TRBJ2-1; 9 bases fit TRBD2. V trimming: 5 bases; J trimming: 2 bases; junction bases outside the gene matches: 1. The germline V gene encodes CDR1 GTSNPN and CDR2 SVGIG (reference sequence). The CDR3 extends over 13 amino acids. Here the CDR3 DNA reads TGTGCCTGGGCTAGCGGGACCTACAATGAGCAGTTCTTC. Translating gives CAWASGTYNEQFF.

This clone has just one count. The genes are TRBV10-3 and TRBJ1-6; 8 nucleotides align to TRBD1. The CDR3 is 19 residues long. Germline V lookup: CDR1 ENHRY, CDR2 SYGVKD. Trimming at V came to 6 bases and at J to 5 bases, leaving 18 bases not matched to a gene. The CDR3 loop is CAISPQGAAYVTNNSPLHF. DNA of the CDR3: TGTGCCATCAGCCCTCAGGGGGCCGCATATGTCACTAATAATTCACCCCTCCACTTT.